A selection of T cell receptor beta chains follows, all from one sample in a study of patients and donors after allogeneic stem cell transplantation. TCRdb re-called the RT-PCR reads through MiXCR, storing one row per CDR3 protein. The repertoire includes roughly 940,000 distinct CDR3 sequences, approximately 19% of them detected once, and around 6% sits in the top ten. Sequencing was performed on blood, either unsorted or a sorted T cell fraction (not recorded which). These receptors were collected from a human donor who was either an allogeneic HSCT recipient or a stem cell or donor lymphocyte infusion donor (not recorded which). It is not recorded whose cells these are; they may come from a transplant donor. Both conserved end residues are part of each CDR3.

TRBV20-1 CSARDRGQETQYF
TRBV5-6 CASSLAVGATNEKLFF
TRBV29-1 CSVDGVGTEAFF
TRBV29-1 CSVEGTGVFEQYF
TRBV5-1 CASSLAPLRYEQYF
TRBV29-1 CSVVLTGEGYEQYF
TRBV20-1 CSATDGQGTYEQYF
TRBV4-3 CASSQDGRISPLHF
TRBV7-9 CASSSIIYEQYF
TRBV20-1 CSARGQSYEQYF
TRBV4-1 CASSPYGDTIYF
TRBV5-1 CASSLLITDTQYF
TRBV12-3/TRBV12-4 CASSIGTGNRDQPQHF
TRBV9 CASSEDNGIGVSYEQYF
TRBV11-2 CASSFHGLAGGETQYF
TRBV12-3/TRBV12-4 CAIPGLAIRNEQFF
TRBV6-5 CASSYSTSGGLRQFF
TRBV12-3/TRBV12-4 CASSLAASDTDTQYF
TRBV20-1 CSASNLRASEAFF
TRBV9 CASSVGPGTGELFF
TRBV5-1 CASTGLAGEGTGELFF
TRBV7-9 CASSKGADQPQHF
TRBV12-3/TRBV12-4 CASSPRQGFGEKLFF
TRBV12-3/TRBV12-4 CASNIGPGPYEQYF
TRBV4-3 CASSPRSRGPPPDEQFF
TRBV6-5 CASSYSGGSSTDTQYF
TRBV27 CASSSGTYSNQPQHF
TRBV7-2 CASSLERDWPRFF
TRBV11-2 CASSPRIAGDHNEQFF
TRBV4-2 CASSQERRASGGSDTQYF
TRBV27 CASSPRGVGANVLTF
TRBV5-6 CASSLYLGQGPDTQYF
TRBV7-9 CASSFSDKLFF
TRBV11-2 CASSLGTRRGDEQYF
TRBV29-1 CSVRLAASTDTQYF
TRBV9 CASSSRGGFSETQYF
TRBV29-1 CSVLGGTEAFF
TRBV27 CASSPMTPTGGITEAFF
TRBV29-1 CSVRVSGGPYEQYF
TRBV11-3 CASSSTRNYEQYF
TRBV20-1 CSASRATQYYEQYF
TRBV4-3 CASSQELSGANVLTF
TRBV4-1 CASSQVQFPYEQYF
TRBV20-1 CSASQGARRNQPQHF
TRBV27 CAGHDREVYYGQYF
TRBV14 CASSLLSGTAYEQYF
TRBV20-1 CSARITGGTEGVLFF
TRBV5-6 CASSGGQINQPQHF
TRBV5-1 CASSLVSGRVGTEAFF
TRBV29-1 CSVEDPDRVGQPQHF
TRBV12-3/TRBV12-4 CASSNRVGPDTQYF
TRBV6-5 CASSYGQANYGYTF
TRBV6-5 CASSSAAWEGETQYF
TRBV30 CAWVMNTDTQYF
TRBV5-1 CASSLGPRDSGWNQPQHF
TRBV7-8 CASSPMDAPTLFF
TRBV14 CASSQESTRTDTQYF
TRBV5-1 CATSTRGGGDTQYF
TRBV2 CASSESRERMTGELFF